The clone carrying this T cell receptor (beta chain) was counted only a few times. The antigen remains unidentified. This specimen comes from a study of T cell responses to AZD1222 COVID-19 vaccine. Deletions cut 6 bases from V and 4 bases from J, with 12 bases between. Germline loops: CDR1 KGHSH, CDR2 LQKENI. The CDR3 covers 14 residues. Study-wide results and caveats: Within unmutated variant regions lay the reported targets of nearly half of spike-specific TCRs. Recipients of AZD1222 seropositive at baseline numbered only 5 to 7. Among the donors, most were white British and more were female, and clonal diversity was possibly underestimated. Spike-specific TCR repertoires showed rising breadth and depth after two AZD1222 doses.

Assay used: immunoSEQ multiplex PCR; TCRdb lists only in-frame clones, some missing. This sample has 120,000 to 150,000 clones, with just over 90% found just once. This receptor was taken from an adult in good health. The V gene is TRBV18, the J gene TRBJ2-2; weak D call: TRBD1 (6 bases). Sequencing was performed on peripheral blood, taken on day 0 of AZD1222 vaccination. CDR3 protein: CASSGTGITGELFF. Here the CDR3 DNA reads TGTGCCAGCTCGGGAACAGGGATCACCGGGGAGCTGTTTTTT.